The rows below give T cell receptor beta chains drawn from one sample of a study of T and B cells in COVID-19 patients. Using its own MiXCR run on the multiplex PCR reads, TCRdb lists one record per CDR3 protein. The table shows roughly 8,400 distinct CDR3 sequences, with roughly 26% occurring only once. Sequenced sample: blood. These TCRs come from a human donor who had recovered from COVID-19. CDR3s include the opening cysteine and the closing phenylalanine or tryptophan. Each record gives: V gene, J gene, D gene, clone size, CDR3 DNA, CDR3 protein. A D gene is named only where the DNA matches it firmly. Clone size is stated in some rows and not others, as once, few, many or a class when expanded.

v_call: TRBV10-2
j_call: TRBJ1-1
d_call: TRBD1
clone_size: NA
cdr3_nt: TGCGCCAGCAGTGGGACAGGGGTCGCTTTCTTT
cdr3_aa: CASSGTGVAFF

v_call: TRBV19
j_call: TRBJ1-2
d_call: NA
clone_size: medium-sized
cdr3_nt: TGTGCCAGTAGTATATCGGGGGGAGGAAGCTATGGCTACACCTTC
cdr3_aa: CASSISGGGSYGYTF

v_call: TRBV12-3/TRBV12-4
j_call: TRBJ1-5
d_call: TRBD1
clone_size: NA
cdr3_nt: TGTGCCAGCAGTTTAACCACAGGGGCCTCACTTCGGGGACAGCCCCAGCATTTT
cdr3_aa: CASSLTTGASLRGQPQHF

v_call: TRBV20-1
j_call: TRBJ2-1
d_call: TRBD2
clone_size: NA
cdr3_nt: TGCAGTGCTAGAGAGGGCAAGCGGGGGTGGGATGAGCAGTTCTTC
cdr3_aa: CSAREGKRGWDEQFF

v_call: TRBV15
j_call: TRBJ1-5
d_call: NA
clone_size: NA
cdr3_nt: TGTGCCACCAGCAGAAAGGGGAGAGACAATCGGCCCCAGCATTTT
cdr3_aa: CATSRKGRDNRPQHF

v_call: TRBV6-5
j_call: TRBJ1-2
d_call: TRBD1
clone_size: medium-sized
cdr3_nt: TGTGCCAGCAGCAAGACAGGGACTGACTATGGCTACACCTTC
cdr3_aa: CASSKTGTDYGYTF

v_call: TRBV20-1
j_call: TRBJ2-2
d_call: TRBD2
clone_size: few
cdr3_nt: TGCAGTGCCACCCTGCCACTAGCGGGAGGAGGAACCGGGGAGCTGTTTTTT
cdr3_aa: CSATLPLAGGGTGELFF

v_call: TRBV27
j_call: TRBJ1-4
d_call: NA
clone_size: medium-sized
cdr3_nt: TGTGCCAGCACAAACGGGCCGGGTAATGAAAAACTGTTTTTT
cdr3_aa: CASTNGPGNEKLFF

v_call: TRBV5-1
j_call: TRBJ1-4
d_call: NA
clone_size: NA
cdr3_nt: TGCGCCAGCAGCCTCCAAGGGCGGGCCGATAATGAAAAACTGTTTTTT
cdr3_aa: CASSLQGRADNEKLFF

v_call: TRBV29-1
j_call: TRBJ2-7
d_call: TRBD1
clone_size: medium-sized
cdr3_nt: TGCAGCGTTTATGGACAGGGGGATGAGCAGTACTTC
cdr3_aa: CSVYGQGDEQYF

v_call: TRBV7-3
j_call: TRBJ2-1
d_call: NA
clone_size: few
cdr3_nt: TGTGCCAGCAGCCTTACGGGCGCTGAGGCCTACAATGAGCAGTTCTTC
cdr3_aa: CASSLTGAEAYNEQFF

v_call: TRBV28
j_call: TRBJ2-1
d_call: NA
clone_size: NA
cdr3_nt: TGTGCCAGCAGGGAGGACCGCAATTATGGTGAGCAGTTCTTC
cdr3_aa: CASREDRNYGEQFF

v_call: TRBV28
j_call: TRBJ2-1
d_call: TRBD2
clone_size: NA
cdr3_nt: TGTGCCAGCAGTTCTAGCGGGAGTATGGTAGAGAATGAGCAGTTCTTC
cdr3_aa: CASSSSGSMVENEQFF

v_call: TRBV20-1
j_call: TRBJ1-2
d_call: NA
clone_size: NA
cdr3_nt: TGCAGTGCACCCCGGGACACCTATGGCTACACCTTC
cdr3_aa: CSAPRDTYGYTF

v_call: TRBV19
j_call: TRBJ2-7
d_call: TRBD2
clone_size: medium-sized
cdr3_nt: TGTGCCAGTAGTACCGGGACTAGCGGGACACCCTACGAGCAGTACTTC
cdr3_aa: CASSTGTSGTPYEQYF

v_call: TRBV27
j_call: TRBJ1-1
d_call: NA
clone_size: many
cdr3_nt: TGTGCCAGCAGTTCGACGGCAATGAACACTGAAGCTTTCTTT
cdr3_aa: CASSSTAMNTEAFF

v_call: TRBV20-1
j_call: TRBJ2-5
d_call: NA
clone_size: few
cdr3_nt: TGCAGTGCTCCAAGAGGGGGATGGGAGACCCAGTACTTC
cdr3_aa: CSAPRGGWETQYF

v_call: TRBV29-1
j_call: TRBJ2-1
d_call: NA
clone_size: medium-sized
cdr3_nt: TGCAGCGTTGAAGAATCGGTGGGAGCTTTTGATGAGCAGTTCTTC
cdr3_aa: CSVEESVGAFDEQFF

v_call: TRBV19
j_call: TRBJ2-3
d_call: NA
clone_size: medium-sized
cdr3_nt: TGTGCCAGTAGTATGGGCTATACAGATACGCAGTATTTT
cdr3_aa: CASSMGYTDTQYF

v_call: TRBV6-5
j_call: TRBJ2-1
d_call: TRBD1
clone_size: many
cdr3_nt: TGTGCCAGCAGTACAAATCGTCGACAGGGAACCTACAATGAGCAGTTCTTC
cdr3_aa: CASSTNRRQGTYNEQFF

v_call: TRBV19
j_call: TRBJ2-1
d_call: NA
clone_size: medium-sized
cdr3_nt: TGTGCCAGTAGTATCCGGCACCTGGGGAATGAGCAGTTCTTC
cdr3_aa: CASSIRHLGNEQFF

v_call: TRBV6-5
j_call: TRBJ2-1
d_call: NA
clone_size: medium-sized
cdr3_nt: TGTGCCAGCAGTTACGCGAATGAGCAGTTCTTC
cdr3_aa: CASSYANEQFF

v_call: TRBV27
j_call: TRBJ2-1
d_call: NA
clone_size: medium-sized
cdr3_nt: TGTGCCAGCAGTTTCTATCCGGGGGATGGGAATGAGCAGTTCTTC
cdr3_aa: CASSFYPGDGNEQFF

v_call: TRBV6-6
j_call: TRBJ1-4
d_call: NA
clone_size: many
cdr3_nt: TGTGCCAGCAGGGGACTTACTAATGAAAAACTGTTTTTT
cdr3_aa: CASRGLTNEKLFF

v_call: TRBV27
j_call: TRBJ2-7
d_call: NA
clone_size: medium-sized
cdr3_nt: TGTGCCAGCAGTACCCTGGACGGCGATAAAACCTACGAGCAGTACTTC
cdr3_aa: CASSTLDGDKTYEQYF

v_call: TRBV19
j_call: TRBJ1-6
d_call: NA
clone_size: NA
cdr3_nt: TGTGCCAGTACCGAACAGGGTCGTAGTAATTCACCCCTCCACTTT
cdr3_aa: CASTEQGRSNSPLHF

v_call: TRBV6-2/TRBV6-3
j_call: TRBJ1-5
d_call: NA
clone_size: many
cdr3_nt: TGTGCCAGCAGTCTCCCGCTATCGCCCCAGCATTTT
cdr3_aa: CASSLPLSPQHF

v_call: TRBV6-2/TRBV6-3
j_call: TRBJ2-3
d_call: TRBD2
clone_size: medium-sized
cdr3_nt: TGTGCCAGCAGTTATGGGGGACTAGGGGGAGATACGCAGTATTTT
cdr3_aa: CASSYGGLGGDTQYF

v_call: TRBV27
j_call: TRBJ2-7
d_call: NA
clone_size: medium-sized
cdr3_nt: TGTGCCAGCAGTAGGAGCGGAGCCTACGAGCAGTACTTC
cdr3_aa: CASSRSGAYEQYF

v_call: TRBV24-1
j_call: TRBJ2-3
d_call: NA
clone_size: NA
cdr3_nt: TGTGCCACCAGTGACCCTTCCTCAGATACGCAGTATTTT
cdr3_aa: CATSDPSSDTQYF

v_call: TRBV11-1
j_call: TRBJ1-1
d_call: NA
clone_size: few
cdr3_nt: TGTGCCAGCAGTACTAGCGGGACCGAAGCTTTCTTT
cdr3_aa: CASSTSGTEAFF

v_call: TRBV24-1
j_call: TRBJ2-2
d_call: TRBD1
clone_size: many
cdr3_nt: TGTGCCACCAGTGATTTGGGACAGGGGGACACCGGGGAGCTGTTTTTT
cdr3_aa: CATSDLGQGDTGELFF

v_call: TRBV20-1
j_call: TRBJ2-2
d_call: TRBD2
clone_size: few
cdr3_nt: TGCAGTGCTAGAGATGTTTTCGAGAGCGGGAGGGCCGACACCGGGGAGCTGTTTTTT
cdr3_aa: CSARDVFESGRADTGELFF

v_call: TRBV19
j_call: TRBJ1-2
d_call: NA
clone_size: medium-sized
cdr3_nt: TGTGCCAGTTCCATGAGCGGGGGGGGACGCGACACCTTC
cdr3_aa: CASSMSGGGRDTF

v_call: TRBV5-4
j_call: TRBJ1-3
d_call: TRBD1
clone_size: medium-sized
cdr3_nt: TGTGCCAGCAGCTTTTCAGGGGGCTCTGGAAACACCATATATTTT
cdr3_aa: CASSFSGGSGNTIYF

v_call: TRBV2
j_call: TRBJ2-1
d_call: TRBD2
clone_size: NA
cdr3_nt: TGTGCCAGCATGATTACGGGGGGGACATACAATGAGCAGTTCTTC
cdr3_aa: CASMITGGTYNEQFF

v_call: TRBV27
j_call: TRBJ2-2
d_call: TRBD2
clone_size: medium-sized
cdr3_nt: TGTGCCAGCAGTTCCTACTCCGGGACTAGCGGGAACACCGGGGAGCTGTTTTTT
cdr3_aa: CASSSYSGTSGNTGELFF

v_call: TRBV20-1
j_call: TRBJ2-7
d_call: TRBD1
clone_size: NA
cdr3_nt: TGCAGTGCCGGACAGGGGGCGATACGGACCTACGAGCAGTACTTC
cdr3_aa: CSAGQGAIRTYEQYF

v_call: TRBV7-2
j_call: TRBJ2-3
d_call: TRBD2
clone_size: few
cdr3_nt: TGTGCCAGCAGCACCAAGATCGGACTAGCGGGAGATACGCAGTATTTT
cdr3_aa: CASSTKIGLAGDTQYF

v_call: TRBV5-6
j_call: TRBJ2-2
d_call: NA
clone_size: medium-sized
cdr3_nt: TGTGCCAGCAGCTTGATTGCCCACACCGGGGAGCTGTTTTTT
cdr3_aa: CASSLIAHTGELFF

v_call: TRBV19
j_call: TRBJ2-3
d_call: NA
clone_size: medium-sized
cdr3_nt: TGTGCCAGTAGTATGCGTGCACGTAGTAGCACAGATACGCAGTATTTT
cdr3_aa: CASSMRARSSTDTQYF